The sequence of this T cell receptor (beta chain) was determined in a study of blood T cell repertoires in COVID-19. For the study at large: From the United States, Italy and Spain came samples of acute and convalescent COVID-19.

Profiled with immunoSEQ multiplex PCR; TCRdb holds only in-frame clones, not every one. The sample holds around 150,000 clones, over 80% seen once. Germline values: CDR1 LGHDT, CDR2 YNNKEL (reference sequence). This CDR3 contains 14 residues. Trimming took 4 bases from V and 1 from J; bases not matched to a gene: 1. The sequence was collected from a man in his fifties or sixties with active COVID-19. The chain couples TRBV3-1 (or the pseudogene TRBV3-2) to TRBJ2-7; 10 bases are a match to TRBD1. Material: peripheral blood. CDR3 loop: CASSRTGGSYEQYF. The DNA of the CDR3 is TGTGCCAGCAGCCGGACAGGGGGATCCTACGAGCAGTACTTC.